These 9 T cell receptor beta chains came from one sample sequenced in a study. TCRdb passed the 5' RACE reads through MiXCR, listing each CDR3 protein once. This sample has tens of thousands of distinct CDR3 sequences, with 30% found just once. Sequenced material: tumor-infiltrating naive CD4+ T cells sorted from the breast tumor. This sample's subset: naive CD4+ T cells, CD4+CD45RA+CD25-. These receptors originate from a female donor with breast cancer.

This chain uses TRBV18 with TRBJ1-6; unclear D gene. The CDR3 runs 14 residues. V gave up 5 bases and J gave up 4 bases, with 9 bases separating them. The germline V gene has CDR1 KGHSH and CDR2 LQKENI. CDR3 sequence: CASSETRYNSPLHF. The CDR3 DNA is TGTGCCAGCTCAGAGACACGGTATAATTCACCCCTCCACTTT.

This chain links TRBV12-3 or TRBV12-4 with TRBJ2-1; perhaps TRBD2 as D (5 bases). V lost 1 base and J 10 bases, leaving 8 bases between the germline ends. This CDR3 spans 12 amino acids. The chain's CDR3 is CASSLVAREQFF. As DNA, the CDR3 is TGTGCCAGCAGTTTAGTAGCGCGGGAGCAGTTCTTC.

This clonotype was seen more than once but under ten times. V gene TRBV29-1 combines with J gene TRBJ1-1, with D uncertain. V was pared by 3 bases and J by 4 bases, with 6 bases between. This CDR3 has 11 amino acids. Germline V lookup: CDR1 SQVTM, CDR2 ANQGSEA. The CDR3 spells CSVDRLTEAFF. In DNA, the CDR3 is TGCAGCGTTGACAGGCTCACTGAAGCTTTCTTT.

The rearrangement links TRBV6-1 to TRBJ1-4, with TRBD1 identical over 7 bases. V shed 6 bases and J 5 bases; nucleotides not matched to a gene: 6. The CDR3 is 14 amino acids. Germline-derived CDR1 and CDR2 are MNHNS and SASEGT. The CDR3 nucleotides read TGTGCCAGCAGGGAGGGACAGCTGAATGAAAAACTGTTTTTT. Translating it yields CASREGQLNEKLFF.

This clonotype was recorded once. This chain uses TRBV4-1 with TRBJ1-5; TRBD1 matches at 9 bases. CDR3 length: 16 residues. The ends lost 3 bases at V and 5 bases at J; junction bases unmatched: 8. Per the germline V gene, CDR1 is MGHRA and CDR2 is YSYEKL. CDR3 residues: CASSQGDRGTYQPQHF. The CDR3, as DNA: TGCGCCAGCAGCCAGGGTGACAGGGGGACCTATCAGCCCCAGCATTTT.

Ten or more counts support this clonotype. The V call is TRBV3-1, the J call TRBJ1-1; D remains ambiguous. Trimming pared 3 bases from V and 7 bases from J, leaving 9 bases between. The CDR3 has 12 residues. The germline gives CDR1 LGHDT, CDR2 YNNKEL (reference sequence). In DNA form, the CDR3 reads TGTGCCAGCAGCCAGTCATGGGGTGAAGCTTTCTTT. It is translated as CASSQSWGEAFF.

The chain is built from TRBV5-1 and TRBJ1-5; D ambiguous. Germline CDR1 and CDR2: SGHRS and YFSETQ. This CDR3 contains 17 residues. V lost 0 bases and J lost 10, with 23 bases in between. CDR3 coding DNA: TGCGCCAGCAGCTTGGTCGGCACCGAAATAGGAAGGCTCCCCCAGCATTTT. Translated, it gives CASSLVGTEIGRLPQHF.

The chain couples TRBV18 to TRBJ1-3; tentative D call: TRBD1 (5 bases). Trimming removed 4 bases from V and 4 bases from J, with 11 bases in between. The germline CDR1 and CDR2 sequences are KGHSH and LQKENI. The CDR3 spans 14 residues. CDR3 nucleotides: TGTGCCAGCTCACGATCGACAGCGGGAAACACCATATATTTT. Protein sequence: CASSRSTAGNTIYF.

The V gene is TRBV12-3 or TRBV12-4, the J gene TRBJ2-7; TRBD1 agrees at 8 bases. The V segment lost 6 bases and the J segment 3 bases; nucleotides outside the gene matches: 10. This CDR3 region has 15 residues. The CDR3 loop reads CASSPGTGGRYEQYF. In DNA, the CDR3 is TGTGCCAGCAGCCCGGGGACAGGAGGGCGCTACGAGCAGTACTTC.